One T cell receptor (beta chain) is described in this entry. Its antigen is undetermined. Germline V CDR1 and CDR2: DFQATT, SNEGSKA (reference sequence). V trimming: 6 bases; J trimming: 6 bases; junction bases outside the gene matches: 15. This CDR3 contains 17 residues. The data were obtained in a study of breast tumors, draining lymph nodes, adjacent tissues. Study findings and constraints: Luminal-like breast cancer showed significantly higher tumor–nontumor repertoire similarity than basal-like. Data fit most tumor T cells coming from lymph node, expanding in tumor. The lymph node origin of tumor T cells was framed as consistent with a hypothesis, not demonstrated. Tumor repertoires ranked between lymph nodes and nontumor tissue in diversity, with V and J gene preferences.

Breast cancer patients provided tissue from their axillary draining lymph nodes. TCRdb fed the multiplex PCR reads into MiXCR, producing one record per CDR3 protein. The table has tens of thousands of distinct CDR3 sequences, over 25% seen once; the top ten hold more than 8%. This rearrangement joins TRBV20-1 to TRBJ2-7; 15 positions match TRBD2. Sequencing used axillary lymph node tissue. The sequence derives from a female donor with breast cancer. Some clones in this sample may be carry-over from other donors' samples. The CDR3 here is CSATSSRTSGRACEQYF. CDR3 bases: TGCAGTGCAACCTCATCTAGGACTAGCGGGAGGGCGTGCGAGCAGTACTTC.